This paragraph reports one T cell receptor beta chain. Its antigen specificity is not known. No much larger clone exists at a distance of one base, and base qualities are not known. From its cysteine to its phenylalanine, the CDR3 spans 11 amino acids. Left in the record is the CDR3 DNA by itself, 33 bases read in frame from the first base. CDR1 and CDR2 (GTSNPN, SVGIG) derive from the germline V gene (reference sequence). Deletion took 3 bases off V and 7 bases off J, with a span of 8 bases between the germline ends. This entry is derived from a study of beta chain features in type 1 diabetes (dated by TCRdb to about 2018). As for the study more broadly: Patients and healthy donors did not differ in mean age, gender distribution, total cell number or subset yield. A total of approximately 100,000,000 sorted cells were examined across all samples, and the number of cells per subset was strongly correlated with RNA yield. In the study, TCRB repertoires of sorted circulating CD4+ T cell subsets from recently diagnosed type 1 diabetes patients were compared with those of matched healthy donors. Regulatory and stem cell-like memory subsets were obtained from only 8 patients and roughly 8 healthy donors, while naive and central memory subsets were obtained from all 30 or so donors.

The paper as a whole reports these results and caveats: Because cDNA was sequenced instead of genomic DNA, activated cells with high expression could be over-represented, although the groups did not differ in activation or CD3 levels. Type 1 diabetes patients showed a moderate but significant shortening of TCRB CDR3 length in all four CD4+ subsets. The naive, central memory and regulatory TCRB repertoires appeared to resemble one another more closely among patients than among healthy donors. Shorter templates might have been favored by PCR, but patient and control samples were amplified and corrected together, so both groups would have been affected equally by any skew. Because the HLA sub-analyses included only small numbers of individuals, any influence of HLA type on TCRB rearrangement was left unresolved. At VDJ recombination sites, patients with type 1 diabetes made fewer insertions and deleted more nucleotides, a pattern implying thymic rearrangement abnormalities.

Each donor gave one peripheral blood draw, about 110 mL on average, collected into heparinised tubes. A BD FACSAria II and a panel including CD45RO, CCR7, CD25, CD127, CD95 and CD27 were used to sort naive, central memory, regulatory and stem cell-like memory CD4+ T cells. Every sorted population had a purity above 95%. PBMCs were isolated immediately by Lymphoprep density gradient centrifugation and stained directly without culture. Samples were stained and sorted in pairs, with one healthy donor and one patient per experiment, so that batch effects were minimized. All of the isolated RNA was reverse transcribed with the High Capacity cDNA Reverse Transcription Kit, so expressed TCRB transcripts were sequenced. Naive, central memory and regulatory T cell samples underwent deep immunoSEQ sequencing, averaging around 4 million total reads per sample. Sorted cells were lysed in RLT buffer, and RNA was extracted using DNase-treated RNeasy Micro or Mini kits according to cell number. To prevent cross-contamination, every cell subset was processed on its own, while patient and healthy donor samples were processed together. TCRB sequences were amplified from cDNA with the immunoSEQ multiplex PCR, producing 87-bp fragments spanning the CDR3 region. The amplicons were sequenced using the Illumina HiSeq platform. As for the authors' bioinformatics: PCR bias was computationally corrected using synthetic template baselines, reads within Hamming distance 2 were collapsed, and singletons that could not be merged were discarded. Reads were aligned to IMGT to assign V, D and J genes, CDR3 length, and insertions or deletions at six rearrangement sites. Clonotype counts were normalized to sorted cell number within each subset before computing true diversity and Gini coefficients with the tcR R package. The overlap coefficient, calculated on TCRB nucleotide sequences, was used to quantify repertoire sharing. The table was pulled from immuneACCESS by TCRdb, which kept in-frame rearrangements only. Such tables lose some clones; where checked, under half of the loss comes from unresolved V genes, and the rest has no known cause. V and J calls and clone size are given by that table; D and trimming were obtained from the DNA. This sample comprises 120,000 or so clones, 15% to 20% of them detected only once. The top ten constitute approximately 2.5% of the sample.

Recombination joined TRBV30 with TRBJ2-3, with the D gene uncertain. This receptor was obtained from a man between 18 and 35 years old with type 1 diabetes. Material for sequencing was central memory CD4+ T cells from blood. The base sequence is TGTGCCTGGAGACTCACGCATACGCAGTATTTT. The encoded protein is CAWRLTHTQYF.